The sample holds a few counts of the clone carrying this T cell receptor beta chain. These data are taken from a study of metastatic and nonmetastatic thyroid tumors. Every patient was untreated before thyroid surgery. The junction had 5 bases not matched to a gene; V was cut back by 6 bases and J by 6 bases. Germline CDR1 and CDR2: SNHLY and FYNNEI. This CDR3 contains 14 residues. TCRdb re-analyzed the PCR reads through MiXCR. The top ten clones hold approximately 15% of a sample with approximately 35,000 clones, 10% to 11% of them seen once. The clonotype originates from a female donor with papillary thyroid cancer or a benign thyroid nodule (not recorded which). Some clones in this sample may be carry-over from other donors' samples. The chain recombines TRBV2 with TRBJ2-1; 10 bases are a match to TRBD1. The source material was blood. For the CDR3, the DNA is TGTGCCAGCAGAGCGGGACAGGGGATCAATGAGCAGTTCTTC. Amino acid sequence: CASRAGQGINEQFF.